The 8 T cell receptor beta chains reported below all come from one sample, sequenced in a study of CD8+CD57+ T cells in acquired aplastic anemia. CDR3 and TCR beta VDJ profiling relied on genomic DNA as the template. TCRdb recomputed calls from the reads with MiXCR, one row per CDR3 protein. The sample records under 350,000 distinct CDR3 sequences, roughly 59% being singletons. Only patients with CD8+CD57+ cell expansion on flow cytometry were chosen for sequencing. Sequences were obtained from sorted CD4+, CD8+, or CD8+CD57+ T cells (not recorded which) from PBMCs. These receptors originate from a human donor with aplastic anemia.

This clonotype appeared a few times. DNA of the CDR3: TGTGCCAGCAGTGGACAGGGGCCGAGAGAGACCCAGTACTTC. Residues: CASSGQGPRETQYF. The chain joins TRBV9 to TRBJ2-5, with TRBD1 matching 9 bases. V lost 5 bases to trimming and J lost 4 bases; unmatched junction nucleotides: 6. CDR3 size: 14 residues. CDR1 and CDR2 from the germline V gene are SGDLS and YYNGEE. Full variable domain (rest looked up from reference TRBV9 and TRBJ2-5): DSGVTQTPKHLITATGQRVTLRCSPRSGDLSVYWYQQSLDQGLQFLIQYYNGEERAKGNILERFSAQQFPDLHSELNLSSLELGDSALYFCASSGQGPRETQYFGPGTRLLVL.

V is TRBV19 and J is TRBJ2-7; D not certain. Trimming left V 3 bases short and J 5 bases short, with 8 bases between. The CDR3 contains 12 residues. The germline V gene encodes CDR1 LNHDA and CDR2 SQIVND (reference sequence). CDR3 sequence (DNA): TGTGCCAGTAGTATTGAAGGGAACGAGCAGTACTTC. This encodes CASSIEGNEQYF.

A note on this clonotype: The CDR3 ends on some other residue instead of the conserved phenylalanine or tryptophan, so this is likely a read error. Because the CDR3's place on the DNA is in doubt, the DNA is left out and the CDR3 is given as listed by TCRdb. The CDR3 here is CASSPGGC. V usage is TRBV7-9 and J usage is TRBJ1-1; the tabulated D call, TRBD1, remains unverified against the DNA. The CDR3 has 8 residues if both end residues are counted. Germline V gene lookup returns CDR1 SEHNR and CDR2 FQNEAQ (reference sequence).

In this sample, this clonotype turned up a few times. The chain combines TRBV7-9 with TRBJ2-7; 7 nucleotides align to TRBD1. This CDR3 is built from 15 residues. V lost 5 bases and J lost 2; bases outside the gene matches: 9. CDR1 is SEHNR and CDR2 is FQNEAQ in the germline V gene (reference sequence). CDR3 amino acids: CASSTRGQPAYEQYF. The CDR3, as DNA: TGTGCCAGCAGCACCCGGGGACAGCCGGCCTACGAGCAGTACTTC.

The V call is TRBV24-1, the J call TRBJ1-5, with 7 bases identical to TRBD1. There are 15 residues in the CDR3. Germline assignment: CDR1 KGHDR and CDR2 SFDVKD. V dropped 5 bases and J dropped 2; count of bases not matched to a gene: 5. The CDR3 nucleotides read TGTGCCACCAGTGGCACAGGGGTGGGCAATCAGCCCCAGCATTTT. Residues: CATSGTGVGNQPQHF.

Remarks on this clonotype: One end of the junction varies from germline; a read error may be responsible. This rearrangement joins TRBV9 to TRBJ2-5, with D possibly TRBD1 on 6 matching bases. Germline assignment: CDR1 SGDLS and CDR2 YYNGEE. The CDR3 length is 14 residues. CDR3 sequence reads: CANSRLTGSETQYF. In nucleotides, the CDR3 is TGTGCCAACAGCCGACTAACAGGGTCAGAGACCCAGTACTTC.

This clonotype was recorded many times. The gene calls are TRBV14 and TRBJ1-4; 10 nucleotides agree with TRBD1. This CDR3 is 15 amino acids long. The junction had 2 bases not matched to a gene; V was cut back by 4 bases and J by 3 bases. Germline assignment: CDR1 SGHDN and CDR2 FVKESK. The CDR3 nucleotides are TGTGCCAGCAGCCGGGACAGGGGTGCTAATGAAAAACTGTTTTTT. Protein product: CASSRDRGANEKLFF.

This clonotype was observed many times. Here the CDR3 DNA reads TGCAGTGCTAGAGGTGAAAGGATCACTTGGGACGAGCAGTACTTC. This gives the protein CSARGERITWDEQYF. V gene TRBV20-1 combines with J gene TRBJ2-7; unclear D gene. Germline CDR1 and CDR2: DFQATT and SNEGSKA (reference sequence). This CDR3 is built from 15 residues. V lost 1 base, J lost 5 bases, and 18 bases lay in between.